A selection of T cell receptor beta chains follows, all from one sample in a study of cytomegalovirus exposure and HLA in healthy donors. The assay was immunoSEQ multiplex PCR, and TCRdb's table has in-frame clones only and misses some. The data show 40,000 to 55,000 clones, 60% to 75% seen once. The sequenced material came from PBMCs. These receptors originate from a woman in her forties or fifties in good health and CMV-seronegative. Each CDR3 is given with its conserved first and last residue. D genes are given only for firm matches. Rows give clone size only sometimes, using once, few, many, or a class for an expanded clone.

TRBJ2-1	few	TRBV6-1	TRBD2	CASSDGLAGANEQFF	TGTGCCAGCAGTGACGGACTAGCGGGAGCCAATGAGCAGTTCTTC
TRBJ2-1	-	TRBV9	-	CASSVLGTYDEQFF	TGTGCCAGCAGCGTACTCGGGACATACGATGAGCAGTTCTTC
TRBJ1-4	-	TRBV7-2	-	CASSLVANLNEKLFF	TGTGCCAGCAGCTTAGTAGCCAACTTAAATGAAAAACTGTTTTTT
TRBJ1-3	-	TRBV19	-	CASSDLWRGNTIYF	TGTGCCAGTAGTGATCTGTGGAGGGGAAACACCATATATTTT
TRBJ2-5	-	TRBV5-1	TRBD1	CASSLGTGLETQYF	TGCGCCAGCAGCTTGGGGACAGGGCTAGAGACCCAGTACTTC
TRBJ2-2	-	TRBV5-1	TRBD1	CASSLDRGSTGELFF	TGCGCCAGCAGCTTGGACAGGGGGTCTACCGGGGAGCTGTTTTTT
TRBJ2-4	-	TRBV6-5	-	CASSKLAKNIQYF	TGTGCCAGCAGTAAGCTAGCCAAAAACATTCAGTACTTC
TRBJ2-3	few	TRBV5-1	-	CASSQLTDTQYF	TGCGCCAGCAGCCAACTCACAGATACGCAGTATTTT
TRBJ2-1	-	TRBV29-1	TRBD2	CSFRDYNYNEQFF	TGCAGCTTCCGGGACTATAATTACAATGAGCAGTTCTTC
TRBJ1-6	-	TRBV28	-	CASSSGQLNSPLHF	TGTGCCAGCAGTTCGGGACAACTTAATTCACCCCTCCACTTT
TRBJ2-1	-	TRBV15	TRBD1	CATSRTGYNEQFF	TGTGCCACCAGCAGGACAGGGTACAATGAGCAGTTCTTC
TRBJ1-2	-	TRBV28	-	CASRPGGRSNYGYTF	TGTGCCAGCAGGCCGGGGGGCAGATCTAACTATGGCTACACCTTC
TRBJ1-4	-	TRBV28	TRBD1	CASSPPGTGGLGEKLFF	TGTGCCAGCAGTCCCCCCGGGACAGGAGGCTTAGGAGAAAAACTGTTTTTT
TRBJ2-7	-	TRBV28	TRBD1	CASNPTGDSYEQYF	TGTGCCAGCAACCCAACAGGGGACTCCTACGAGCAGTACTTC
TRBJ1-2	-	TRBV4-3	TRBD1	CASSQGTGNYGYTF	TGCGCCAGCAGCCAAGGGACAGGGAACTATGGCTACACCTTC
TRBJ2-2	-	TRBV6-1	-	CASSEVEAGELFF	TGTGCCAGCAGTGAAGTGGAGGCCGGGGAGCTGTTTTTT
TRBJ2-5	-	TRBV9	TRBD2	CASSVAPGTSGEETQYF	TGTGCCAGCAGCGTAGCCCCTGGGACTAGCGGAGAAGAGACCCAGTACTTC
TRBJ2-5	medium-sized	TRBV6-6	-	CASSYAGESGTQYF	TGTGCCAGCAGTTACGCCGGGGAGAGTGGGACCCAGTACTTC
TRBJ1-2	-	TRBV27	-	CASSLPASRSDAGDGYTF	TGTGCCAGCAGTTTACCCGCGTCTCGGAGTGATGCGGGGGACGGCTACACCTTC
TRBJ2-2	few	TRBV5-6	TRBD1	CASSFMGQGNTGELFF	TGTGCCAGCAGCTTTATGGGACAGGGGAACACCGGGGAGCTGTTTTTT
TRBJ2-7	-	TRBV18	-	CASSPPGGYEQYF	TGTGCCAGCTCACCACCCGGCGGCTACGAGCAGTACTTC
TRBJ1-5	few	TRBV6-1	-	CASSVDRTEQPQHF	TGTGCCAGCAGTGTAGACAGGACGGAGCAGCCCCAGCATTTT
TRBJ1-1	-	TRBV7-9	-	CASSFEGRTEAFF	TGTGCCAGCAGCTTTGAAGGGAGAACTGAAGCTTTCTTT
TRBJ2-2	-	TRBV18	-	CASLGEGHTGELFF	TGTGCCAGCTTAGGCGAGGGTCACACCGGGGAGCTGTTTTTT
TRBJ2-5	-	TRBV21-1	-	CASSRDTRGETQYF	TGTGCCAGCAGCAGGGACACCAGGGGGGAGACCCAGTACTTC
TRBJ1-5	few	TRBV7-2	-	CASSPPNSRQPQHF	TGTGCCAGCAGCCCCCCCAACAGCCGACAGCCCCAGCATTTT
TRBJ2-3	-	TRBV15	TRBD1	CATSTMTGKAHTDTQYF	TGTGCCACCAGCACCATGACAGGGAAGGCCCACACAGATACGCAGTATTTT
TRBJ2-7	few	TRBV6-6	TRBD1	CASRPTGVGYEQYF	TGTGCCAGTAGGCCTACAGGGGTGGGCTACGAGCAGTACTTC
TRBJ1-4	-	TRBV28	TRBD1	CASSFGQGFEKLFF	TGTGCCAGCAGTTTCGGACAGGGATTTGAAAAACTGTTTTTT
TRBJ2-2	-	TRBV10-3	-	CATSGQNTGELFF	TGTGCCACCAGTGGACAGAACACCGGGGAGCTGTTTTTT
TRBJ1-2	few	TRBV29-1	TRBD1	CSVERNQGAYGYTF	TGCAGCGTTGAAAGAAATCAGGGGGCTTACGGCTACACCTTC
TRBJ1-5	-	TRBV4-2	TRBD1	CASSLTGGGQPQHF	TGTGCCAGCAGCCTAACAGGGGGAGGGCAGCCCCAGCATTTT
TRBJ2-5	-	TRBV7-9	TRBD2	CASTPGTSGGRETQYF	TGTGCCAGTACCCCGGGAACTAGCGGGGGTAGGGAGACCCAGTACTTC
TRBJ1-2	once	TRBV5-4	-	CASHEQAGNYGYTF	TGTGCCAGCCACGAACAGGCAGGGAACTATGGCTACACCTTC
TRBJ1-4	-	TRBV7-9	-	CASSLFGGTNEKLFF	TGTGCCAGCAGCTTATTCGGCGGAACTAATGAAAAACTGTTTTTT
TRBJ2-3	few	TRBV6-1	TRBD2	CASSERERSTDTQYF	TGTGCCAGCAGTGAGCGGGAGCGGAGCACAGATACGCAGTATTTT
TRBJ2-3	once	TRBV6-1	TRBD1	CASSENPGQETDTQYF	TGTGCCAGCAGTGAGAATCCGGGACAGGAAACAGATACGCAGTATTTT